The present TCR beta chain was sequenced within a study of sequential checkpoint blockade in melanoma. Whole-study context: First-line arms were nivolumab then ipilimumab, or the reverse, randomized 1:1. Maintenance nivolumab came after either treatment sequence.

This table comes from immunoSEQ multiplex PCR, and its TCRdb copy is limited to in-frame clones, with some not included. This sample carries over 30,000 clones, 84% of them seen once, and the ten largest clones take 5.5%. Germline V gene data show CDR1 as SGHRS and CDR2 as YFSETQ. The CDR3 totals 18 residues. The J segment lost 9 bases and the V segment lost 5 bases, leaving 21 bases of the junction unmatched. Specified treatment: randomized to nivolumab then ipilimumab (arm A) or the reverse (arm B). None of the patients previously received DNA-damaging chemotherapy. Sorted cells were live CD3+CD8+, lacking CD19 and CD56, from PBMCs. This clone was counted a few times.

The source material was CD8+ T cells sorted from blood (inferred from file names), sampled from a patient given nivolumab and ipilimumab in sequence. The sequence was obtained from a human donor with melanoma. The chain combines TRBV5-1 with TRBJ2-1, with TRBD1 matching over 9 bases. The CDR3 reads CASSLSPGTGYPKPEQFF. The CDR3 nucleotides read TGCGCCAGCAGTCTTAGTCCCGGGACAGGGTATCCAAAGCCTGAGCAGTTCTTC. Full variable domain (remainder filled in from reference TRBV5-1 and TRBJ2-1): KAGVTQTPRYLIKTRGQQVTLSCSPISGHRSVSWYQQTPGQGLQFLFEYFSETQRNKGNFPGRFSGRQFSNSRSEMNVSTLELGDSALYLCASSLSPGTGYPKPEQFFGPGTRLTVL.